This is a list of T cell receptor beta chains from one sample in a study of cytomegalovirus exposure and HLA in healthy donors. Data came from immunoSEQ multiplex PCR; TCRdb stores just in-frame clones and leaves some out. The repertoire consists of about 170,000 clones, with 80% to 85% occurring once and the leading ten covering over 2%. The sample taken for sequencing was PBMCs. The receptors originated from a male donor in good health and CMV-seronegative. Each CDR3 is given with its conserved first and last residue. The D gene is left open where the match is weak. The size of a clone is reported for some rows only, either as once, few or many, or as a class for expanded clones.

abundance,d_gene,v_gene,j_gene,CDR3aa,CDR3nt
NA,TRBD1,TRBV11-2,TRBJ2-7,CASSSGQIISYEQYF,TGTGCCAGCAGCTCGGGACAGATAATCTCCTACGAGCAGTACTTC
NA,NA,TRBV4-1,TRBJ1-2,CASSQDMGLSSGYTF,TGCGCCAGCAGCCAAGATATGGGACTTTCCAGTGGCTACACCTTC
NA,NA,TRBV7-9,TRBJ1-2,CASSRGGYGYTF,TGTGCCAGCAGCCGAGGGGGCTATGGCTACACCTTC
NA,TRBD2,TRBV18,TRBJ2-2,CASSPQRGENTGELFF,TGTGCCAGCTCACCACAACGGGGGGAAAACACCGGGGAGCTGTTTTTT
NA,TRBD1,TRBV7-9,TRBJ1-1,CASSLVPGGEGAFF,TGTGCCAGCAGCTTAGTGCCAGGGGGAGAGGGAGCTTTCTTT
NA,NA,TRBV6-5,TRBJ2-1,CASSYRREYNEQFF,TGTGCCAGCAGTTACAGGAGAGAATACAATGAGCAGTTCTTC
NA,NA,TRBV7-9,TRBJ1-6,CASSPDIYNSPLHF,TGTGCCAGCAGCCCGGACATCTATAATTCACCCCTCCACTTT
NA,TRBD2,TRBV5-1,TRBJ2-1,CASSFKPGLGYRHEQFF,TGCGCCAGCAGCTTTAAACCGGGACTAGGTTATAGGCATGAGCAGTTCTTC
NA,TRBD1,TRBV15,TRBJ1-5,CATSPRQGLNNQPQHF,TGTGCCACCAGCCCTCGACAGGGCCTTAACAATCAGCCCCAGCATTTT
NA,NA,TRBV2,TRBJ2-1,CASSEGAGGSYNEQFF,TGTGCCAGCAGTGAAGGGGCAGGAGGCTCCTACAATGAGCAGTTCTTC
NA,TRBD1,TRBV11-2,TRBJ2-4,CASNDRGLSKNIQYF,TGTGCCAGCAACGACAGGGGGCTATCCAAAAACATTCAGTACTTC
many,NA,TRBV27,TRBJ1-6,CASSLAGANSPLHF,TGTGCCAGCAGTTTGGCAGGGGCTAATTCACCCCTCCACTTT
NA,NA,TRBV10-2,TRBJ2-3,CASSESHGGTQDTQYF,TGCGCCAGCAGTGAGTCCCATGGAGGAACGCAAGATACGCAGTATTTT
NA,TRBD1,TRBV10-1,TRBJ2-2,CATRTGRTGELFF,TGCGCCACCCGGACAGGGCGGACCGGGGAGCTGTTTTTT
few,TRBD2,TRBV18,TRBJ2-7,CASSPPASGVYEQYF,TGTGCCAGCTCACCACCGGCTAGCGGGGTGTACGAGCAGTACTTC
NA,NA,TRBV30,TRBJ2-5,CAWSVVGEAQETQYF,TGTGCCTGGAGTGTGGTGGGGGAGGCTCAAGAGACCCAGTACTTC
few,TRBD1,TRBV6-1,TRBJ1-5,CASSGTGWDQPQHF,TGTGCCAGCAGTGGGACAGGGTGGGATCAGCCCCAGCATTTT
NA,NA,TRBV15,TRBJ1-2,CATRELGGYTF,TGTGCCACCAGGGAACTAGGGGGCTACACCTTC
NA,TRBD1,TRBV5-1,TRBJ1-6,CASSRTGGENSPLHF,TGCGCCAGCAGCAGGACAGGGGGTGAAAATTCACCCCTCCACTTT
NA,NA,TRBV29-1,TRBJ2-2,CSATGQSNTGELFF,TGCAGCGCAACTGGGCAGTCGAACACCGGGGAGCTGTTTTTT
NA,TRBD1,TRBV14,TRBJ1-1,CASSQGQGASEAFF,TGTGCCAGCAGCCAGGGACAGGGGGCATCTGAAGCTTTCTTT
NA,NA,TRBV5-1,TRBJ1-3,CASSLTTDGNTIYF,TGCGCCAGCAGCTTGACAACAGATGGAAACACCATATATTTT
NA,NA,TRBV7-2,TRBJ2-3,CASSSFTDTQYF,TGTGCCAGCAGCTCCTTCACAGATACGCAGTATTTT
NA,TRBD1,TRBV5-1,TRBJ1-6,CASSLTGAANNSPLHF,TGCGCCAGCAGCTTGACAGGGGCAGCTAATAATTCACCCCTCCACTTT
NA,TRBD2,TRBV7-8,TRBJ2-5,CASSFHPGLAGQETQYF,TGTGCCAGCAGCTTCCACCCGGGACTAGCGGGTCAAGAGACCCAGTACTTC
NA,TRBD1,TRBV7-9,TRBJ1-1,CASSLTQGALRNTEAFF,TGTGCCAGCAGCTTGACACAGGGGGCTCTCAGGAACACTGAAGCTTTCTTT
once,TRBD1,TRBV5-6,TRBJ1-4,CASSLRGRGHANEKLFF,TGTGCCAGCAGCTTGAGGGGCAGGGGGCATGCTAATGAAAAACTGTTTTTT
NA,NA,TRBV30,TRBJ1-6,CAWSVRGSPLHF,TGTGCCTGGAGTGTACGAGGGTCACCCCTCCACTTT
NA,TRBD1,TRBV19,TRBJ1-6,CASSEQGTDSPLHF,TGTGCCAGTAGTGAACAGGGGACGGACTCACCCCTCCACTTT
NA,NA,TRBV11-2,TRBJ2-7,CASSLVPRGPPYEQYF,TGTGCCAGCAGCTTAGTTCCTAGGGGCCCACCCTACGAGCAGTACTTC
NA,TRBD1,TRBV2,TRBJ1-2,CASSIRQGAGGYTF,TGTGCCAGCAGTATTCGACAGGGGGCGGGAGGCTACACCTTC
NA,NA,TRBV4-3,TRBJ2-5,CASSQVMEETQYF,TGCGCCAGCAGCCAAGTTATGGAGGAGACCCAGTACTTC
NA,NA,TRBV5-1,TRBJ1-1,CASSLALTGNTEAFF,TGCGCCAGCAGCTTGGCCCTGACAGGGAACACTGAAGCTTTCTTT
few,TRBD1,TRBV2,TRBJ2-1,CASRRTTGSAYNEQFF,TGTGCCAGCAGGCGAACGACAGGGTCGGCCTACAATGAGCAGTTCTTC
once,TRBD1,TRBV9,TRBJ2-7,CASSRTGNGPYEQYF,TGTGCCAGCAGTCGGACAGGCAACGGTCCTTACGAGCAGTACTTC
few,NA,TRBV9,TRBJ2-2,CASSVAPTGPVTGELFF,TGTGCCAGCAGCGTAGCTCCGACAGGACCTGTCACCGGGGAGCTGTTTTTT
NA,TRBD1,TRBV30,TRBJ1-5,CAWGTGNGQPQHF,TGTGCCTGGGGGACAGGGAACGGTCAGCCCCAGCATTTT
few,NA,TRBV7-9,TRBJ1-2,CASSPPVADSGYTF,TGTGCCAGCAGCCCCCCAGTGGCCGACTCTGGCTACACCTTC
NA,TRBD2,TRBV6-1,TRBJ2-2,CASSVRGGTNTGELFF,TGTGCCAGCAGTGTCCGGGGGGGAACGAACACCGGGGAGCTGTTTTTT
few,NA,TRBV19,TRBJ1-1,CAIRDPGNTEAFF,TGTGCCATACGGGATCCCGGAAACACTGAAGCTTTCTTT
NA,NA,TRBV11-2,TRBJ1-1,CASSLGPPGTEAFF,TGTGCCAGCAGCTTAGGGCCCCCGGGCACTGAAGCTTTCTTT
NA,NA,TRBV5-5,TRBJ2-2,CASSLGPRDTGELFF,TGTGCCAGCAGCCTGGGACCGAGGGACACCGGGGAGCTGTTTTTT
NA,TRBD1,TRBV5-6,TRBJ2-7,CASSFGTAYEQYF,TGTGCCAGCAGCTTTGGGACAGCCTACGAGCAGTACTTC
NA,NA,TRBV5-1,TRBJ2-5,CASSLGGGQETQYF,TGCGCCAGCAGCTTGGGGGGAGGACAAGAGACCCAGTACTTC
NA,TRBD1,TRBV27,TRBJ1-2,CASSPRDRAFLGYTF,TGTGCCAGCAGTCCCAGGGACAGGGCGTTTTTGGGCTACACCTTC
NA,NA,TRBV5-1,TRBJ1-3,CASSPRQGNTIYF,TGCGCCAGCAGCCCGCGACAGGGAAACACCATATATTTT
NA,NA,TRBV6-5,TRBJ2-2,CASSLLSGRNGELFF,TGTGCCAGCAGCCTACTAAGCGGCAGAAACGGGGAGCTGTTTTTT
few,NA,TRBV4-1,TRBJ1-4,CASSRPDSGPREKLFF,TGCGCCAGCAGCCGCCCTGACAGCGGGCCCCGGGAAAAACTGTTTTTT
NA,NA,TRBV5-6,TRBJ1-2,CASSLGQFYGYTF,TGTGCCAGCAGCTTGGGCCAGTTCTATGGCTACACCTTC
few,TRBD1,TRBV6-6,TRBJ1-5,CASSTGARPQHF,TGTGCCAGCAGCACAGGGGCGCGGCCCCAGCATTTT
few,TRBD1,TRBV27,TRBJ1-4,CASSGQGSNEKLFF,TGTGCCAGCAGTGGACAGGGGTCTAATGAAAAACTGTTTTTT
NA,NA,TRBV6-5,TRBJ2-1,CASSYRENEQFF,TGTGCCAGCAGTTACAGGGAGAATGAGCAGTTCTTC
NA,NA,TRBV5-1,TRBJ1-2,CASSLGRENGYTF,TGCGCCAGCAGCTTGGGTCGGGAGAATGGCTACACCTTC
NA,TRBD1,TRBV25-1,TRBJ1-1,CASSEGTGTRAFF,TGTGCCAGCAGTGAAGGGACAGGGACACGGGCTTTCTTT
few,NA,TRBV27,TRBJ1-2,CASSLRGGGYGYTF,TGTGCCAGCAGTTTAAGAGGGGGTGGCTATGGCTACACCTTC